Listed below are T cell receptor beta chains from one sample, sequenced in a study of blood T cell repertoires in COVID-19. TCRdb keeps only in-frame clones here, not all; method: immunoSEQ multiplex PCR. The top ten hold 8.9% of the sample, which has about 250,000 clones, just under 85% seen once. Material: peripheral blood. The source is a man at least 80 years old with acute or convalescent COVID-19. Each CDR3 is given with its conserved first and last residue. A D gene is named only where the DNA matches it firmly. The size entry is marked missing in some rows and otherwise reads once, few, many or a size class.

V	D	J	size	CDR3	DNA
TRBV5-1	-	TRBJ1-6	-	CASSLAQGSYNSPLHF	TGCGCCAGCAGCTTGGCCCAGGGTTCCTATAATTCACCCCTCCACTTT
TRBV7-9	-	TRBJ2-3	many	CASSPGHRSTETQYF	TGTGCCAGCAGCCCGGGACATCGCTCTACAGAAACGCAGTATTTT
TRBV5-1	-	TRBJ2-1	-	CASSPGTTYNEQFF	TGCGCCAGCAGCCCGGGGACAACCTACAATGAGCAGTTCTTC
TRBV2	-	TRBJ2-7	few	CASSVDSHPGYEQYF	TGTGCCAGCAGTGTAGACAGTCACCCGGGCTACGAGCAGTACTTC
TRBV28	-	TRBJ1-2	-	CASRPGRVLGYTF	TGTGCCAGCAGGCCCGGCAGGGTTCTTGGCTACACCTTC
TRBV5-5	-	TRBJ1-1	-	CASSLLDTEAFF	TGTGCCAGCAGCCTACTTGACACTGAAGCTTTCTTT
TRBV7-3	-	TRBJ2-2	-	CASSFGTAAGELFF	TGTGCCAGCAGCTTTGGCACAGCGGCCGGGGAGCTGTTTTTT
TRBV28	TRBD1	TRBJ2-7	-	CASSLQGARSYEQYF	TGTGCCAGCAGTCTTCAGGGGGCTCGATCCTACGAGCAGTACTTC
TRBV5-1	TRBD1	TRBJ1-2	-	CASSFQGESYGYTF	TGCGCCAGCAGCTTTCAGGGGGAGAGCTATGGCTACACCTTC
TRBV7-9	TRBD1	TRBJ1-4	-	CASRPTGGAHEKLFF	TGTGCCAGCAGACCGACAGGGGGCGCGCATGAAAAACTGTTTTTT
TRBV29-1	-	TRBJ1-2	-	CSVGGGHIYGYTF	TGCAGCGTTGGGGGCGGTCATATATATGGCTACACCTTC
TRBV5-5	-	TRBJ1-1	few	CASSPGGVLGTEAFF	TGTGCCAGCAGCCCGGGCGGGGTGCTGGGTACTGAAGCTTTCTTT
TRBV24-1	-	TRBJ2-1	-	CATSDSSLRDEQFF	TGTGCCACCAGTGATTCTTCGCTCAGGGATGAGCAGTTCTTC
TRBV5-1	TRBD1	TRBJ1-6	-	CASSFLGTGLSPLHF	TGCGCCAGCAGCTTCTTAGGGACAGGGCTTTCACCCCTCCACTTT
TRBV24-1	-	TRBJ1-3	-	CATGEGGRVGNTIYF	TGTGCCACCGGGGAGGGGGGGCGCGTTGGAAACACCATATATTTT
TRBV4-1	-	TRBJ2-5	-	CASSHNEQETQYF	TGCGCCAGCAGCCATAACGAGCAAGAGACCCAGTACTTC
TRBV7-9	-	TRBJ1-1	-	CASSPADREAFF	TGTGCCAGCAGCCCCGCCGACAGGGAAGCTTTCTTT
TRBV2	TRBD1	TRBJ2-7	-	CAINRRRGSYEQYF	TGTGCCATAAACAGACGCAGGGGGTCCTACGAGCAGTACTTC
TRBV30	-	TRBJ1-6	-	CAWNLGQGINSPLHF	TGTGCCTGGAACCTTGGGCAGGGGATAAATTCACCCCTCCACTTT
TRBV7-3	-	TRBJ2-3	few	CASSLRSGYSTDTQYF	TGTGCCAGCAGCTTAAGGTCGGGGTATAGCACAGATACGCAGTATTTT
TRBV5-5	TRBD1	TRBJ1-2	once	CASSWTLGQNYGYTF	TGTGCCAGCAGCTGGACCCTGGGACAGAACTATGGCTACACCTTC
TRBV11-2	-	TRBJ2-7	-	CASSADGRERPYEQYF	TGTGCCAGCAGCGCCGATGGACGGGAACGGCCCTACGAGCAGTACTTC
TRBV28	-	TRBJ2-7	-	CASSSTPRVMYF	TGTGCCAGCAGTTCTACCCCCAGGGTTATGTACTTC
TRBV7-9	-	TRBJ1-1	-	CASSLTGGYTEAFF	TGTGCCAGCAGCTTAACTGGGGGCTACACTGAAGCTTTCTTT
TRBV6-5	-	TRBJ1-2	-	CASSYSSRNNYGYTF	TGTGCCAGCAGTTACTCATCCAGGAATAACTATGGCTACACCTTC
TRBV5-1	-	TRBJ2-3	-	CASSLATSTDTQYF	TGCGCCAGCAGCTTGGCGACTAGCACAGATACGCAGTATTTT
TRBV3-1/TRBV3-2	TRBD1	TRBJ1-4	once	CASSQLSSTGVRNEKLFF	TGTGCCAGCAGCCAACTTTCTTCGACAGGGGTTCGGAATGAAAAACTGTTTTTT
TRBV7-9	-	TRBJ2-1	-	CATRSYNEQFF	TGTGCCACCCGGTCCTACAATGAGCAGTTCTTC
TRBV7-6	TRBD2	TRBJ2-1	-	CASSDRAGGPFGNEQFF	TGTGCCAGCAGCGACCGAGCGGGAGGGCCCTTTGGGAATGAGCAGTTCTTC
TRBV11-2	-	TRBJ2-2	-	CASSLGTGYTGELFF	TGTGCCAGCAGCTTAGGTACAGGGTACACCGGGGAGCTGTTTTTT
TRBV12-3/TRBV12-4	-	TRBJ2-3	-	CASSQRVDTQYF	TGTGCCAGCAGCCAGCGGGTAGATACGCAGTATTTT
TRBV27	TRBD1	TRBJ1-1	-	CASSLTTGFDTEAFF	TGTGCCAGCAGTTTAACGACAGGGTTCGACACTGAAGCTTTCTTT
TRBV12-3/TRBV12-4	-	TRBJ1-1	-	CASSRRGPSEAFF	TGTGCCAGCAGCCGGCGAGGGCCGAGTGAAGCTTTCTTT
TRBV4-2	TRBD2	TRBJ2-2	few	CASSQEATSGSRFF	TGTGCCAGCAGCCAAGAAGCGACGAGCGGGAGTCGGTTTTTT
TRBV12-5	-	TRBJ1-2	once	CASGLGLGGGYTF	TGTGCTAGTGGTTTGGGCCTCGGGGGGGGCTACACCTTC
TRBV1	-	TRBJ2-7	-	CTSSHRPSGGAPF	TGCACCAGCAGCCACCGCCCTAGCGGGGGGGCGCCCTTC
TRBV5-1	TRBD2	TRBJ2-5	-	CASSRTRTSGNQETQYF	TGCGCCAGCAGCCGGACACGGACTAGCGGGAATCAAGAGACCCAGTACTTC
TRBV7-9	TRBD1	TRBJ1-4	-	CASSGRQGVNEKLFF	TGTGCCAGCAGCGGACGACAGGGGGTGAATGAAAAACTGTTTTTT
TRBV11-2	-	TRBJ1-1	-	CASSLDQGKAFF	TGTGCCAGCAGCTTAGATCAGGGTAAAGCTTTCTTT
TRBV5-1	-	TRBJ2-2	-	CASSSRDNPRNTGELFF	TGCGCCAGCAGCTCTCGGGACAATCCCCGGAACACCGGGGAGCTGTTTTTT
TRBV7-9	TRBD1	TRBJ2-7	-	CASSPGQIVTYEQYF	TGTGCCAGCAGCCCGGGACAGATCGTTACCTACGAGCAGTACTTC
TRBV11-1	-	TRBJ1-2	few	CASSPGGRQNYGYTF	TGTGCCAGCAGCCCCGGGGGGCGGCAAAACTATGGCTACACCTTC
TRBV30	-	TRBJ1-2	-	CAWSSRAARRDIYGYTF	TGTGCCTGGAGCAGTAGGGCAGCACGACGGGATATATATGGCTACACCTTC
TRBV7-9	TRBD2	TRBJ2-7	-	CASSFLAGTPREQYF	TGTGCCAGCAGCTTTTTAGCGGGAACCCCACGCGAGCAGTACTTC
TRBV24-1	TRBD1	TRBJ2-7	-	CATSGPGQGGYEQYF	TGTGCCACCAGTGGCCCGGGACAGGGTGGATACGAGCAGTACTTC
TRBV5-4	TRBD2	TRBJ2-5	-	CASSLGTEGLGRETQYF	TGTGCCAGCAGCTTGGGGACTGAGGGACTAGGTCGAGAGACCCAGTACTTC
TRBV5-6	TRBD1	TRBJ1-5	many	CASSSMRYGQGNQPQHF	TGTGCCAGCAGCTCCATGCGATATGGACAGGGCAATCAGCCCCAGCATTTT
TRBV5-4	TRBD1	TRBJ1-5	-	CASSITGTGNKGGQPQHF	TGTGCCAGCAGCATAACCGGGACAGGGAATAAGGGGGGTCAGCCCCAGCATTTT
TRBV2	-	TRBJ1-2	-	CASSVKLLDGYTF	TGTGCCAGCAGTGTAAAGCTTCTGGATGGCTACACCTTC
TRBV2	-	TRBJ1-2	-	CASSEQGPYGYTF	TGTGCCAGCAGTGAACAGGGGCCTTATGGCTACACCTTC
TRBV4-1	-	TRBJ1-5	-	CASSQILGPQPQHF	TGCGCCAGCAGCCAAATCCTGGGGCCTCAGCCCCAGCATTTT
TRBV6-5	-	TRBJ2-3	-	CASSWGPDSTDTQYF	TGTGCCAGCAGTTGGGGCCCCGATAGCACAGATACGCAGTATTTT
TRBV18	-	TRBJ2-7	-	CASSPAGGNSYEQYF	TGTGCCAGCTCACCAGCGGGTGGGAACTCCTACGAGCAGTACTTC
TRBV5-3	-	TRBJ1-6	-	CARSSVQGRSSYNSPLHF	TGTGCCAGAAGCTCCGTACAGGGCAGAAGCTCCTATAATTCACCCCTCCACTTT
TRBV27	TRBD2	TRBJ2-7	-	CASSPWTSGSYEQYF	TGTGCCAGCAGCCCCTGGACTAGCGGGAGTTACGAGCAGTACTTC
TRBV3-1/TRBV3-2	-	TRBJ2-7	-	CASSPQWGATFSYEQYF	TGTGCCAGCAGCCCTCAATGGGGCGCCACCTTCTCCTACGAGCAGTACTTC